This T cell receptor (beta chain) was sequenced during a study of control samples from healthy donors and cancer patients (dated by TCRdb to the early 2020s). To prepare the library, the immunoSEQ multiplex PCR assay was applied. TCRdb limited this immuneACCESS table to in-frame rearrangements with V and J called. A share of clones is missing; checked studies link under half to unresolved V genes, and the rest is unexplained. The sample profile shows fewer than 110,000 clones; about 89% of them were found once. Roughly 19% of the sample is in the top ten clones. Trimming takes 3 bases from V and 1 base from J, and the germline ends sit 11 bases apart. According to the germline V gene, CDR1 reads SGHRS and CDR2 reads YFSETQ. Spanning cysteine to phenylalanine, the CDR3 consists of 15 amino acids. Only the CDR3 portion is preserved as DNA: 45 bases, with reading frame beginning at the first base. This clone showed up just once. Its antigen is unknown. Base qualities are not recorded, but no much larger clone differs from it by a single base.

The chain was built from TRBV5-1 and TRBJ2-1; the D region possibly corresponds to TRBD1 (6 bases align). Specimen: PBMCs. The clonotype originates from a man aged 55 to 69 with lung cancer. CDR3 sequence: CASSWTDSSYNEQFF. The DNA is TGCGCCAGCAGCTGGACGGACAGTTCCTACAATGAGCAGTTCTTC.